This T cell receptor beta chain was captured in a study of cytomegalovirus exposure and HLA in healthy donors. Points from the study as a whole: As was reported, the HLA-A and HLA-B alleles of most subjects were accurately predicted from TCR beta sequences. Specificity for CMV antigens was confirmed in vitro for a few of the CMV-associated chains. Later on, a genetic analysis was performed. It linked a missense variant in DCLRE1C with V- and J-gene trimming of TCR beta.

As regards this clone: The antigen remains undetermined.

PCR employed 60 Vbeta and 13 Jbeta primers. Repertoires were generated with immunoSEQ multiplex PCR, while TCRdb's copy carries only in-frame clones and drops some. The sample totals under 200,000 clones. Trimming cost V 1 base and J 4 bases; bases outside gene matches: 2. CDR1 and CDR2 from the germline V gene are SGHAT and FQDESV (reference sequence). CDR3 length equals 15 residues. The V call is TRBV11-1, the J call TRBJ2-1; TRBD2 agrees at 9 bases. Source material: PBMCs. This TCR came from a young man in good health and CMV-seronegative. The CDR3 coding sequence is TGTGCCAGCAGCTTAGGACTAGCGGAGTACAATGAGCAGTTCTTC. Encoded protein: CASSLGLAEYNEQFF.